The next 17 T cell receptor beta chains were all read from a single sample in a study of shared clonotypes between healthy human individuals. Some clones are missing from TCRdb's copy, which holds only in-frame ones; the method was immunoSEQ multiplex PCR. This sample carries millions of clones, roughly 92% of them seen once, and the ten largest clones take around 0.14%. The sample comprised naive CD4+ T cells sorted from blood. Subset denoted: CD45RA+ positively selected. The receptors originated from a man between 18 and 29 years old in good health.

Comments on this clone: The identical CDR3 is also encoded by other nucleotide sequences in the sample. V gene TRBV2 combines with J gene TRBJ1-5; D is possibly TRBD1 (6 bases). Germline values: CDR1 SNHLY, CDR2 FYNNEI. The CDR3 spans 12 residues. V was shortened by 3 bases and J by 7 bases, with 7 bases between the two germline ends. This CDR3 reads CASSDRGQPQHF. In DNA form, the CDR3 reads TGTGCCAGCAGTGACAGGGGCCAGCCCCAGCATTTT.

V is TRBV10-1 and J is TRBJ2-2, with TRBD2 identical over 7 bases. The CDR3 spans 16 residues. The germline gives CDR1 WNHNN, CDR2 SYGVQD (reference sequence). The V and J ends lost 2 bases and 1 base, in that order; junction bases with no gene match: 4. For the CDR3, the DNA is TGCGCCAGCAGTGAGACCCGCGGGGGGAACACCGGGGAGCTGTTTTTT. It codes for CASSETRGGNTGELFF.

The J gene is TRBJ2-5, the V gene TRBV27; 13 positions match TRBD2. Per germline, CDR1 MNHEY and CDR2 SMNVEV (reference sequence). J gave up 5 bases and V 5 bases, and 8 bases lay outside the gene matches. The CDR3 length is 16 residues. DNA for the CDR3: TGTGCCAGCAGTCTTAGACTAGCGGGAGGAACTGAGACCCAGTACTTC. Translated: CASSLRLAGGTETQYF.

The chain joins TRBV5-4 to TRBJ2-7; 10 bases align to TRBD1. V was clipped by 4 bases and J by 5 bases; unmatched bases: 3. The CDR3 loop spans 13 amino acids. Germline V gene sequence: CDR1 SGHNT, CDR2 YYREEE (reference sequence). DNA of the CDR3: TGTGCCAGCAGCAGGGACAGGGGCGACGAGCAGTACTTC. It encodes CASSRDRGDEQYF. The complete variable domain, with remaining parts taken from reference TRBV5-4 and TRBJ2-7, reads ETGVTQSPTHLIKTRGQQVTLRCSSQSGHNTVSWYQQALGQGPQFIFQYYREEENGRGNFPPRFSGLQFPNYSSELNVNALELDDSALYLCASSRDRGDEQYFGPGTRLTVT.

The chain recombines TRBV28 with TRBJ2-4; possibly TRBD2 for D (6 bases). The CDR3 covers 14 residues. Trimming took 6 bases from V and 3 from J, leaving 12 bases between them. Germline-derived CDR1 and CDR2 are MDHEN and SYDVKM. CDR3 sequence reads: CASSLGGYKNIQYF. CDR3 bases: TGTGCCAGCAGCTTAGGAGGGTACAAAAACATTCAGTACTTC.

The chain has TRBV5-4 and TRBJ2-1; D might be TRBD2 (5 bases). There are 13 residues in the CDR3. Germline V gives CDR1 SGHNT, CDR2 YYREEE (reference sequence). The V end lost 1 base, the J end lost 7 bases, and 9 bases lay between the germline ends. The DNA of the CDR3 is TGTGCCAGCAGCTTGAAGGGAGTAAATGAGCAGTTCTTC. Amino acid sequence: CASSLKGVNEQFF. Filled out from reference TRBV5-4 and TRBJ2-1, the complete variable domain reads ETGVTQSPTHLIKTRGQQVTLRCSSQSGHNTVSWYQQALGQGPQFIFQYYREEENGRGNFPPRFSGLQFPNYSSELNVNALELDDSALYLCASSLKGVNEQFFGPGTRLTVL.

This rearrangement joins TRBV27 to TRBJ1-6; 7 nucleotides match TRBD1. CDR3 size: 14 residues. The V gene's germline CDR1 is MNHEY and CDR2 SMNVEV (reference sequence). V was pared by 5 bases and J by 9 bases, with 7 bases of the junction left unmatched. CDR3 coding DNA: TGTGCCAGCAGTGCCATCCGGGACAGTTCACCCCTCCACTTT. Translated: CASSAIRDSSPLHF.

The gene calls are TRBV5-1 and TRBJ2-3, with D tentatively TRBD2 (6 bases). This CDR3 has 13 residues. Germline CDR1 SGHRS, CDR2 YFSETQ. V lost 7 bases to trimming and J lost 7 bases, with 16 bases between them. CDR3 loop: CASGQTAGYTQYF. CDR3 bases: TGCGCCAGCGGCCAAACCGCGGGATATACGCAGTATTTT. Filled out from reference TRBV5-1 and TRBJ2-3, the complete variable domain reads KAGVTQTPRYLIKTRGQQVTLSCSPISGHRSVSWYQQTPGQGLQFLFEYFSETQRNKGNFPGRFSGRQFSNSRSEMNVSTLELGDSALYLCASGQTAGYTQYFGPGTRLTVL.

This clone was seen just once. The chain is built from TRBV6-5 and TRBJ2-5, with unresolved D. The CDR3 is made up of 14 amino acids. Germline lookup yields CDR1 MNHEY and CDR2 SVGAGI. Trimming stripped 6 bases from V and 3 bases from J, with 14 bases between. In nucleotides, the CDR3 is TGTGCCAGCAGCTGGGGAATTTCGAAAGAGACCCAGTACTTC. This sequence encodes CASSWGISKETQYF.

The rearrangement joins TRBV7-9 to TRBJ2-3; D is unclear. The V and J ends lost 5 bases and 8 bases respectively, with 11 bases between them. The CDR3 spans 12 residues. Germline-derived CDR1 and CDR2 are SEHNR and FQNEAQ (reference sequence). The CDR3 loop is CASSKVYITQYF. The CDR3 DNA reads TGTGCCAGCAGCAAGGTGTATATTACGCAGTATTTT.

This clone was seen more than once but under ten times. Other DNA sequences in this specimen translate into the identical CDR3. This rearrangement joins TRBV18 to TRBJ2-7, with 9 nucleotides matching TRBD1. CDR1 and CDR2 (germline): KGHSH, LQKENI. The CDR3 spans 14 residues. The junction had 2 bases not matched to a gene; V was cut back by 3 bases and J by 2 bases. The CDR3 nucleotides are TGTGCCAGCTCACCCGGGACAGGGACCTACGAGCAGTACTTC. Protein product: CASSPGTGTYEQYF. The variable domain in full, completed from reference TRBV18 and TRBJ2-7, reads NAGVMQNPRHLVRRRGQEARLRCSPMKGHSHVYWYRQLPEEGLKFMVYLQKENIIDESGMPKERFSAEFPKEGPSILRIQQVVRGDSAAYFCASSPGTGTYEQYFGPGTRLTVT.

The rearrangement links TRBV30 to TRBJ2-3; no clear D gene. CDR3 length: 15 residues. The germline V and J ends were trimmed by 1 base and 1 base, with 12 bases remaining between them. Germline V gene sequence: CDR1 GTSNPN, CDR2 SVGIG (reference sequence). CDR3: CAWSGWPRGTDTQYF. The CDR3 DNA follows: TGTGCCTGGAGTGGGTGGCCTCGAGGCACAGATACGCAGTATTTT.

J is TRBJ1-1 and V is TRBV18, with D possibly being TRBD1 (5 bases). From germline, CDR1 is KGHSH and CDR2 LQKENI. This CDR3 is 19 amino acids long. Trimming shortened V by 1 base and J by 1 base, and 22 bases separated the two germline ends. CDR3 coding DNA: TGTGCCAGCTCACCACTCCGCCAGGCTCCGGGACGAACGAACACTGAAGCTTTCTTT. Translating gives CASSPLRQAPGRTNTEAFF.

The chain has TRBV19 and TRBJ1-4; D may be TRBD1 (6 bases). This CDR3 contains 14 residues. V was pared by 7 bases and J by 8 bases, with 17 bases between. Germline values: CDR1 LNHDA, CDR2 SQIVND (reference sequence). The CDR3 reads CASKNRDITEKLFF. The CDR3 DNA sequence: TGTGCCAGTAAAAACCGGGACATAACCGAAAAACTGTTTTTT. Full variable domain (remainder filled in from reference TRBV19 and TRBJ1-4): DGGITQSPKYLFRKEGQNVTLSCEQNLNHDAMYWYRQDPGQGLRLIYYSQIVNDFQKGDIAEGYSVSREKKESFPLTVTSAQKNPTAFYLCASKNRDITEKLFFGSGTQLSVL.

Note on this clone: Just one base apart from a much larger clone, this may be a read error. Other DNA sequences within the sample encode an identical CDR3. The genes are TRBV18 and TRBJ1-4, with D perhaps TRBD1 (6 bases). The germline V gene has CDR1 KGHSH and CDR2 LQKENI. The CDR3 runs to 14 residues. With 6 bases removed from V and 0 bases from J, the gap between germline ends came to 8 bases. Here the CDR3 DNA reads TGTGCCAGCTCCCCAGGGGCAACTAATGAAAAACTGTTTTTT. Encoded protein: CASSPGATNEKLFF.

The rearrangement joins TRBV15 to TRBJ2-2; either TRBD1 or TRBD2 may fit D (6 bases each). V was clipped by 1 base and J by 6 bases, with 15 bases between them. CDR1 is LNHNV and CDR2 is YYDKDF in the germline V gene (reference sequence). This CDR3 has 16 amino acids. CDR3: CATSRVGKGDSGELFF. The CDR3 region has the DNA TGTGCCACCAGCAGAGTGGGAAAGGGGGACTCCGGGGAGCTGTTTTTT.

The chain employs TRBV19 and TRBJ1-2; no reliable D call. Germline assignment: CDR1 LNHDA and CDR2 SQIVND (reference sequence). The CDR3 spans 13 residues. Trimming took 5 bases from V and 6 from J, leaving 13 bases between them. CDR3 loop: CASSLVPRDGYTF. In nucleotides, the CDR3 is TGTGCCAGTAGTCTGGTTCCTCGCGATGGCTACACCTTC.